This TCR beta chain comes out of a study of T cell responses to AZD1222 COVID-19 vaccine. The CDR3 runs to 16 residues. Germline-derived CDR1 and CDR2 are SGHNT and YYREEE (reference sequence). Trimming pared 4 bases from V and 1 base from J, leaving 14 bases between. TCRdb keeps only in-frame clones here, not all; method: immunoSEQ multiplex PCR. The table shows tens of thousands of clones, with under 90% occurring only once. This TCR derives from an adult who received the AZD1222 COVID-19 vaccine. This material consisted of peripheral blood, taken 28 days after the second AZD1222 dose. This chain uses TRBV5-4 with TRBJ2-2, with TRBD2 as a possible D gene (5 bases). The CDR3 reads CASSGGGARNTGELFF. CDR3 DNA: TGTGCCAGCAGCGGTGGAGGTGCAAGGAACACCGGGGAGCTGTTTTTT.